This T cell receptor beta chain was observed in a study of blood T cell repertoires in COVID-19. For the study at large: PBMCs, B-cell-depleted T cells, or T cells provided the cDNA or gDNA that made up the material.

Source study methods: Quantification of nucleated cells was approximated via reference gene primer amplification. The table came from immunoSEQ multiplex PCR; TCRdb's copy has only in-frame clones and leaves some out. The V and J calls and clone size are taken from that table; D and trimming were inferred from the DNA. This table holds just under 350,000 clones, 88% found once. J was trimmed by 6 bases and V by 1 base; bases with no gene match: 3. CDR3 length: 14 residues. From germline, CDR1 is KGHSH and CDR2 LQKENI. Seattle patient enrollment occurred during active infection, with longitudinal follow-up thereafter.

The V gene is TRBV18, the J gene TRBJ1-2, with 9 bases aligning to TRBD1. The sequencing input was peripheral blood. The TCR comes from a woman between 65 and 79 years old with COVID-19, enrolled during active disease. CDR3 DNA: TGTGCCAGCTCACCACGTTGGACAGGGGATGGCTACACCTTC. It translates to CASSPRWTGDGYTF. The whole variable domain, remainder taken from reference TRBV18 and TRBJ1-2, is NAGVMQNPRHLVRRRGQEARLRCSPMKGHSHVYWYRQLPEEGLKFMVYLQKENIIDESGMPKERFSAEFPKEGPSILRIQQVVRGDSAAYFCASSPRWTGDGYTFGSGTRLTVV.